Included here is one T cell receptor beta chain sequence, with context. The data originate from a study of T-cell memory formation after mild COVID-19. Using its own MiXCR run on the 5' RACE reads, TCRdb lists one record per CDR3 protein. This table has about 560,000 distinct CDR3 sequences, roughly 17% appearing once. Trimming took 6 bases from V and 0 from J; bases not matched to a gene: 10. CDR3 length: 16 amino acids. CDR1 and CDR2 from the germline V gene are SQVTM and ANQGSEA. The chain couples TRBV29-1 to TRBJ2-1; 8 nucleotides line up with TRBD2. The sequencing sample was made of PBMCs or a T cell subset sorted from them (not recorded which). This TCR was recovered from an adult woman who had mild COVID-19 (a few samples of this study predate the infection). Cell type and time point are not known. In DNA, the CDR3 is TGCAGCGTGCCCCCGGGACTAGAGGGCTCCTACAATGAGCAGTTCTTC. Protein: CSVPPGLEGSYNEQFF.